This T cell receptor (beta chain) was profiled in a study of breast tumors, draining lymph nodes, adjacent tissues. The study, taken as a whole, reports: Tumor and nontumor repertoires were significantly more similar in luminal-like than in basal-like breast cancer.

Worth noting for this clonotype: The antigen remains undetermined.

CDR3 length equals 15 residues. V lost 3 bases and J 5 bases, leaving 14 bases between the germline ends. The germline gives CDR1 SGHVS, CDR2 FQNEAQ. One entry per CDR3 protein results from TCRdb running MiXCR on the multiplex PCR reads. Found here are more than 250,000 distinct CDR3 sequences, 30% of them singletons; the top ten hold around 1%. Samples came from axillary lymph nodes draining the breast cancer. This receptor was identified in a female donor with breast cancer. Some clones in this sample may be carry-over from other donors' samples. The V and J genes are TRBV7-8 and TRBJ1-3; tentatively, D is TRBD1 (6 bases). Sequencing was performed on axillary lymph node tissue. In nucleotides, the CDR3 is TGTGCCAGCAGCTTTGGGGGCTTCATTAGAAACACCATATATTTT. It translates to CASSFGGFIRNTIYF.